The clone carrying this T cell receptor (beta chain) was seen more than once but under ten times. The data are from a study of blood T cell repertoires in COVID-19. Produced via immunoSEQ multiplex PCR; TCRdb's table is partial and in-frame only. The profile shows a few hundred thousand clones, about 86% of them singletons. This CDR3 region has 17 residues. Germline V gives CDR1 LGHNA, CDR2 YSLEER. V dropped 1 base and J dropped 0; count of bases not matched to a gene: 1. The origin of this receptor is a middle-aged man who had recovered from COVID-19. The sequenced sample was PBMCs or T cells enriched from blood (not recorded which). The gene calls are TRBV4-3 and TRBJ2-1, with 12 bases lining up with TRBD2. The CDR3 coding sequence is TGCGCCAGCAGCCAAGCACTAGCGGGAGGCTCCTACAATGAGCAGTTCTTC. Translation: CASSQALAGGSYNEQFF.